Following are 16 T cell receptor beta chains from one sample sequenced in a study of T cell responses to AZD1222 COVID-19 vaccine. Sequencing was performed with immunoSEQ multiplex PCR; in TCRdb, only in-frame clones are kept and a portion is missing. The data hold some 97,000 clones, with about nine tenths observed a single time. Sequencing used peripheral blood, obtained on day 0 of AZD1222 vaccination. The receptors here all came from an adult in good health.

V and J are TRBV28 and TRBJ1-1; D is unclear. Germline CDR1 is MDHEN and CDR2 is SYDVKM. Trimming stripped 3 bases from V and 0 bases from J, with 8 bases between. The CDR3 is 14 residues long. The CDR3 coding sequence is TGTGCCAGCAGTTTCGGGCAGATGAACACTGAAGCTTTCTTT. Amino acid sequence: CASSFGQMNTEAFF.

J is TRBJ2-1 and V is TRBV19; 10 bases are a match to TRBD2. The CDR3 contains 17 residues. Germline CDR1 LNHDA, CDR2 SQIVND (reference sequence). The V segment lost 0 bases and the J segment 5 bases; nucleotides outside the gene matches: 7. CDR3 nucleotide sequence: TGTGCCAGTAGTATAGAAAAAACTAGCGGGGTACACAATGAGCAGTTCTTC. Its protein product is CASSIEKTSGVHNEQFF.

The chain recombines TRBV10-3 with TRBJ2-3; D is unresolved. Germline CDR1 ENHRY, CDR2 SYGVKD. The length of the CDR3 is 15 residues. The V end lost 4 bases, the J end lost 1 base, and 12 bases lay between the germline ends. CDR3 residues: CAISGNRAGTDTQYF. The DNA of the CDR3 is TGTGCCATCAGTGGGAATAGGGCGGGCACAGATACGCAGTATTTT.

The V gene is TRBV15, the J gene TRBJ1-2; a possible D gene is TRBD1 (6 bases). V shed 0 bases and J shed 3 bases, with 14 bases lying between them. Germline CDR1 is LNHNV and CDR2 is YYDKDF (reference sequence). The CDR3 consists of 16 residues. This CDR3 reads CATSRDRGGLDYGYTF. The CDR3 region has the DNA TGTGCCACCAGCAGAGATCGGGGGGGGCTAGACTATGGCTACACCTTC.

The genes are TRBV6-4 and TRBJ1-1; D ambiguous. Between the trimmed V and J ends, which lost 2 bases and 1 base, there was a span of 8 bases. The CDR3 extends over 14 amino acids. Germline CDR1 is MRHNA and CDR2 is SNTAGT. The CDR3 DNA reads TGTGCCAGCAGTGACGCGCACCCGAACACTGAAGCTTTCTTT. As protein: CASSDAHPNTEAFF.

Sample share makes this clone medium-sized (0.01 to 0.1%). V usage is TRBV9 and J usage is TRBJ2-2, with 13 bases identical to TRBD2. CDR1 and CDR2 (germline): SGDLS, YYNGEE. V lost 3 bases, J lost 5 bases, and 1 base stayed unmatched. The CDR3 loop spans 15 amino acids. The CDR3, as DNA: TGTGCCAGCAGCGGGACTAGCGGGAGAACCGGGGAGCTGTTTTTT. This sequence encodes CASSGTSGRTGELFF.

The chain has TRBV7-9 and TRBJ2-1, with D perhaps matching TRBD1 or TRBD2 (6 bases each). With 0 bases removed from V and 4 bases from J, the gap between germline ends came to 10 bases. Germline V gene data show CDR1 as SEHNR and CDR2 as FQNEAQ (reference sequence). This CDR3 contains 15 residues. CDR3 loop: CASSLARGVYNEQFF. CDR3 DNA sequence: TGTGCCAGCAGCTTAGCGAGGGGGGTATACAATGAGCAGTTCTTC.

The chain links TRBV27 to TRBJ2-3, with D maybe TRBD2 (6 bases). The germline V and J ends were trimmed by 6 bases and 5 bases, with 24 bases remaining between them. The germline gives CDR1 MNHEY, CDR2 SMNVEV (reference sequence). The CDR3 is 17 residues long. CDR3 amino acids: CASSLRGPGTELDTQYF. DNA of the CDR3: TGTGCCAGCAGCTTAAGGGGCCCCGGGACTGAGTTAGATACGCAGTATTTT.

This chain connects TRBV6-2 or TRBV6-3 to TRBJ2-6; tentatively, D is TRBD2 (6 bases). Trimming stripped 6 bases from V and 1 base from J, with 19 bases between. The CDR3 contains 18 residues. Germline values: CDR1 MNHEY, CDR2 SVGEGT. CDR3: CASSPAGTSSSGANVLTF. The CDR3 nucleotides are TGTGCCAGCAGCCCAGCCGGGACTTCATCTTCTGGGGCCAACGTCCTGACTTTC.

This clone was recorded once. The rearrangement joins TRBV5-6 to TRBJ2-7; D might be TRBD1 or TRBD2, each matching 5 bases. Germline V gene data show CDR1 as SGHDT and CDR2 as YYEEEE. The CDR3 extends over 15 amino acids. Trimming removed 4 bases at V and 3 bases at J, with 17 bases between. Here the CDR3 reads CASSGSGRQYYEQYF. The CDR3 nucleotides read TGTGCCAGCAGCGGATCGGGACGGCAGTACTACGAGCAGTACTTC.

The CDR3 coding sequence is TGTGCCATCAGTGAGGCGTTTTGGGGATTTAGCAATCAGCCCCAGCATTTT. It is translated as CAISEAFWGFSNQPQHF. V is TRBV10-3 and J is TRBJ1-5; unclear D gene. Germline V lookup: CDR1 ENHRY, CDR2 SYGVKD. V lost 2 bases to trimming and J lost 0 bases, with 14 bases between them. The CDR3 contains 17 residues.

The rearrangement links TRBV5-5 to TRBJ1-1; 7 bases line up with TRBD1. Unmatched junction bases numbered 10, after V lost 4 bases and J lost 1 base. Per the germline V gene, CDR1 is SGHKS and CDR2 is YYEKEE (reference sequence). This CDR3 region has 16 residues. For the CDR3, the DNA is TGTGCCAGCAGCCTCGCCCCGACAGGGAAGAACACTGAAGCTTTCTTT. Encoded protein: CASSLAPTGKNTEAFF.

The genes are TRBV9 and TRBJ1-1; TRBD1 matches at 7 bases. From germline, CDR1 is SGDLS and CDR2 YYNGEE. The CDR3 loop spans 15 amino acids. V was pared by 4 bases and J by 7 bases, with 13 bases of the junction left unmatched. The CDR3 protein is CASSIGTAWSNEAFF. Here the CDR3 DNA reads TGTGCCAGCAGCATCGGGACAGCGTGGTCCAATGAAGCTTTCTTT. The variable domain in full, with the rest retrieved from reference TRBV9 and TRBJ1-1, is DSGVTQTPKHLITATGQRVTLRCSPRSGDLSVYWYQQSLDQGLQFLIQYYNGEERAKGNILERFSAQQFPDLHSELNLSSLELGDSALYFCASSIGTAWSNEAFFGQGTRLTVV.

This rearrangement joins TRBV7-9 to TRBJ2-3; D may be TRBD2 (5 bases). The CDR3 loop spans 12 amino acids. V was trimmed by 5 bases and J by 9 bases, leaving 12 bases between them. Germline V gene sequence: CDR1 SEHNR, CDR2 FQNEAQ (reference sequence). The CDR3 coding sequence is TGTGCCAGCAGCCGGGGATCTGGAACGCAGTATTTT. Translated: CASSRGSGTQYF.

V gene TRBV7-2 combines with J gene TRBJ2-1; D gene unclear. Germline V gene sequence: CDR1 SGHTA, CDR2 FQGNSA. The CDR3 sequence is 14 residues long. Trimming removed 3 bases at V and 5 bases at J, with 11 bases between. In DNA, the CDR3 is TGTGCCAGCAGCTTTATGGGTTGGGACAATGAGCAGTTCTTC. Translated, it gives CASSFMGWDNEQFF.

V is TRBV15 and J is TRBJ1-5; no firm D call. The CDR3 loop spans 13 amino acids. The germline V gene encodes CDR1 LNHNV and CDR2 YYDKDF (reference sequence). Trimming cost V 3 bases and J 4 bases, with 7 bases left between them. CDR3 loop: CATSSALNQPQHF. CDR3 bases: TGTGCCACCAGCAGCGCCTTGAATCAGCCCCAGCATTTT.